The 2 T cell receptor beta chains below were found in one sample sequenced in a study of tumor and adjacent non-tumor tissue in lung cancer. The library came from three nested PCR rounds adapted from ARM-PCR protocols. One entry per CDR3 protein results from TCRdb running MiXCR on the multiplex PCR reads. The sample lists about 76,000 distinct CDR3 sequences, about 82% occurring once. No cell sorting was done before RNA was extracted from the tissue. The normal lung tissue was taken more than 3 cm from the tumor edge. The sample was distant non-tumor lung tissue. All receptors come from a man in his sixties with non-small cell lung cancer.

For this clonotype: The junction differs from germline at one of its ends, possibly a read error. The chain's CDR3 is CASSSGSSAETRYF. The CDR3 nucleotides are TGTGCCAGCAGCTCAGGGTCCAGTGCAGAGACCCGGTACTTC. The gene calls are TRBV11-2 and TRBJ2-5; the D gene is possibly TRBD1 (5 bases). This CDR3 is 14 amino acids long. Germline CDR1 and CDR2: SGHAT and FQNNGV.

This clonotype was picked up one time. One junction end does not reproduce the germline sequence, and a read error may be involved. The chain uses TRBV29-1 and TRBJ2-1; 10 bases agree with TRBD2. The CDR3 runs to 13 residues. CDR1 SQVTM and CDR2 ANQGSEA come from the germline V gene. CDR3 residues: CSADGTSANEQFF. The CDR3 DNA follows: TGTAGCGCTGACGGGACTAGCGCTAATGAGCAGTTCTTC.